The 32 T cell receptor beta chains below all came from one sample that was sequenced in a study of T cells expressing NK-cell markers. TCRdb re-called the 5' RACE reads; one entry per CDR3 protein, DNA not given. The sample totals a few hundred thousand distinct CDR3 sequences. Sequencing was carried out using blood T cells: a sorted CD56 or NKG2C T cell subset, CD4+ or CD8+ T cells, or bulk PBMC T cells (not recorded which). The source is a man aged 18 to 35 in good health.

The chain carries TRBV12-3 or TRBV12-4 and TRBJ2-1; the D call from TCRdb, TRBD1, cannot be confirmed without DNA. The CDR3 spans 12 residues. CDR3 loop: CASSRDTRTQFF.

The genes are TRBV4-3 and TRBJ2-5; the D call of TRBD1 rests on TCRdb alone, since no DNA is present to check it. The germline CDR1 and CDR2 sequences are LGHNA and YSLEER. The CDR3 is 15 residues long. The CDR3 region is CASSQVGHFQETQYF.

The CDR3 spells CATSRPFDPMAETQYF. V is TRBV15 and J is TRBJ2-5. Germline V gene sequence: CDR1 LNHNV, CDR2 YYDKDF (reference sequence). The CDR3 sequence is 16 residues long.

The gene calls are TRBV9 and TRBJ2-5; TCRdb outputs TRBD1, but without DNA this stays unchecked. CDR1 is SGDLS and CDR2 is YYNGEE in the germline V gene. CDR3 length equals 15 residues. This chain's CDR3 is CASSVGSVGAETQYF.

The chain has TRBV20-1 and TRBJ2-7; TCRdb selects TRBD2, and the lack of DNA leaves this call unchecked. The CDR3 runs to 14 residues. The germline gives CDR1 DFQATT, CDR2 SNEGSKA (reference sequence). CDR3 residues: CSANPPQGLKEQYF.

The chain couples TRBV29-1 to TRBJ2-1. Looked up from germline, CDR1 is SQVTM and CDR2 is ANQGSEA. The CDR3 loop spans 12 amino acids. CDR3 in amino acids: CSVLYPNNEQFF.

This sequence joins TRBV29-1 and TRBJ2-4; TCRdb's D call, TRBD1, is unchecked because there is no DNA. Looked up from germline, CDR1 is SQVTM and CDR2 is ANQGSEA. This CDR3 region has 13 residues. CDR3 residues: CSVLGTGKNIQYF.

CDR3 amino acids: CSAKALGPASYEQYF. The rearrangement uses TRBV20-1 and TRBJ2-7; checking the TCRdb D call of TRBD2 is not possible without DNA. The CDR3 runs to 15 residues. Per germline, CDR1 DFQATT and CDR2 SNEGSKA (reference sequence).

This sequence joins TRBV7-3 and TRBJ2-1; TCRdb selects TRBD1, and the lack of DNA leaves this call unchecked. The CDR3 loop spans 12 amino acids. Germline V gene sequence: CDR1 SGHTA, CDR2 FQGTGA. CDR3 in amino acids: CASSTQGSEQFF.

V and J are TRBV5-1 and TRBJ1-1; TCRdb indicates TRBD1, and absent DNA this call remains unverified. Looked up from germline, CDR1 is SGHRS and CDR2 is YFSETQ. CDR3 length equals 16 residues. The CDR3 sequence: CASRLNTGGGSTEAFF.

V is TRBV6-5 and J is TRBJ1-1. This CDR3 spans 13 amino acids. Looked up from germline, CDR1 is MNHEY and CDR2 is SVGAGI. CDR3 region: CASSSLALTEAFF.

The V gene is TRBV3-1, the J gene TRBJ1-4; TCRdb selects TRBD1, and the lack of DNA leaves this call unchecked. Germline V gives CDR1 LGHDT, CDR2 YNNKEL (reference sequence). CDR3 length equals 15 residues. The CDR3 here is CASTQGRGRHEKLFF.

This rearrangement joins TRBV12-3 or TRBV12-4 to TRBJ1-5. This CDR3 is 12 amino acids long. CDR3 amino acids: CASSLQPKPQHF.

This chain links TRBV18 with TRBJ2-3; TCRdb's assignment of TRBD1 cannot be checked, as there is no DNA. The CDR3 covers 15 residues. Germline-derived CDR1 and CDR2 are KGHSH and LQKENI. The CDR3 sequence: CASSPNRQVMATQYF.

The chain recombines TRBV4-3 with TRBJ2-2. Germline CDR1 reads LGHNA; CDR2 reads YSLEER. This CDR3 has 16 residues. CDR3 protein: CASSHGSLINTGELFF.

This sequence joins TRBV6-2 or TRBV6-3 and TRBJ2-2; the D call of TRBD2 rests on TCRdb alone, since no DNA is present to check it. The CDR3 contains 15 residues. The germline gives CDR1 MNHEY, CDR2 SVGEGT. CDR3 protein: CASRVTSSSIGELFF.

The V gene is TRBV7-3, the J gene TRBJ2-3; the D call from TCRdb, TRBD2, cannot be confirmed without DNA. Germline V gene lookup returns CDR1 SGHTA and CDR2 FQGTGA. The length of the CDR3 is 16 residues. The CDR3 spells CASSLSGGQSPDTQYF. The variable domain in full, completed from reference TRBV7-3 and TRBJ2-3, reads GAGVSQTPSNKVTEKGKYVELRCDPISGHTALYWYRQSLGQGPEFLIYFQGTGAADDSGLPNDRFFAVRPEGSVSTLKIQRTERGDSAVYLCASSLSGGQSPDTQYFGPGTRLTVL.

The chain recombines TRBV5-6 with TRBJ2-1; TCRdb lists TRBD1, though no DNA is available to test this call. The CDR3 loop spans 17 amino acids. Germline V lookup: CDR1 SGHDT, CDR2 YYEEEE. CDR3 amino acids: CASSLTRRAVRWSEQFF. Full variable domain (outside the CDR3, taken from reference TRBV5-6 and TRBJ2-1): DAGVTQSPTHLIKTRGQQVTLRCSPKSGHDTVSWYQQALGQGPQFIFQYYEEEERQRGNFPDRFSGHQFPNYSSELNVNALLLGDSALYLCASSLTRRAVRWSEQFFGPGTRLTVL.

The V gene is TRBV7-2, the J gene TRBJ2-5; there is no DNA to check the TCRdb D call of TRBD1. The CDR3 totals 14 residues. Germline V CDR1 and CDR2: SGHTA, FQGNSA. The CDR3 loop reads CASSLTGRPETQYF.

The J gene is TRBJ2-7, the V gene TRBV12-3 or TRBV12-4; the D gene TCRdb calls, TRBD2, cannot be checked with no DNA. This CDR3 has 14 residues. CDR3 protein: CASSHQAGGYEQYF.

The chain has TRBV12-3 or TRBV12-4 and TRBJ1-6; TCRdb's D call, TRBD1, is unchecked because there is no DNA. The CDR3 contains 14 residues. The CDR3 loop reads CASRPGQSSSPLHF.

The V call is TRBV27, the J call TRBJ2-1; TCRdb's D call, TRBD1, is unchecked because there is no DNA. Germline V gene sequence: CDR1 MNHEY, CDR2 SMNVEV (reference sequence). The CDR3 sequence is 16 residues long. CDR3: CASSLTGPSSYNEQFF.

The V call is TRBV7-3, the J call TRBJ2-1; TCRdb gives TRBD1 as the D gene, but with no DNA this cannot be confirmed. CDR1 and CDR2 from the germline V gene are SGHTA and FQGTGA. The CDR3 is 13 residues long. CDR3 in amino acids: CASSKPGGGEQFF.

The V call is TRBV28, the J call TRBJ2-7; the D gene TCRdb calls, TRBD2, cannot be checked with no DNA. Germline lookup yields CDR1 MDHEN and CDR2 SYDVKM. This CDR3 has 15 residues. CDR3 amino acids: CASRGSGSATYEQYF.

This chain connects TRBV7-8 to TRBJ2-3. The length of the CDR3 is 15 residues. Per germline, CDR1 SGHVS and CDR2 FQNEAQ. This CDR3 is CASSLEGKSTDTQYF.

This CDR3 is CSVIEQGVSAGELFF. The chain combines TRBV29-1 with TRBJ2-2; the D call from TCRdb, TRBD2, cannot be confirmed without DNA. CDR1 and CDR2 (germline): SQVTM, ANQGSEA. The CDR3 loop spans 15 amino acids.

The CDR3 sequence is CASSLIGTLNTEAFF. The rearrangement links TRBV12-3 or TRBV12-4 to TRBJ1-1; TCRdb indicates TRBD1, and absent DNA this call remains unverified. The CDR3 loop spans 15 amino acids.

This chain uses TRBV4-1 with TRBJ2-7. Germline V lookup: CDR1 MGHRA, CDR2 YSYEKL. The CDR3 sequence is 11 residues long. The CDR3 is CASSQVGVQYF.

V is TRBV18 and J is TRBJ2-3. There are 14 residues in the CDR3. Germline CDR1 KGHSH, CDR2 LQKENI. The CDR3 sequence is CASSPPPTIDTQYF.

The genes are TRBV28 and TRBJ1-5; the D call from TCRdb, TRBD1, cannot be confirmed without DNA. CDR1 and CDR2 (germline): MDHEN, SYDVKM. The CDR3 covers 14 residues. The CDR3 here is CASSPHRDHQPQHF.

The chain couples TRBV5-1 to TRBJ1-2; lacking DNA, the TRBD1 call made by TCRdb goes unchecked. The CDR3 spans 14 residues. CDR1 SGHRS and CDR2 YFSETQ come from the germline V gene. CDR3 region: CASSLGAEGFGYTF.

The V call is TRBV5-1, the J call TRBJ2-4; TCRdb gives TRBD2 as the D gene, but with no DNA this cannot be confirmed. The CDR3 totals 14 residues. CDR1 and CDR2 from the germline V gene are SGHRS and YFSETQ. The CDR3 here is CASSLEGGRDIQYF.